These 19 T cell receptor beta chains were all obtained from the same sample, sequenced in a study of blood T cell repertoires in COVID-19. The repertoire was sequenced with immunoSEQ multiplex PCR; TCRdb's copy has only in-frame clones and lacks some. The sample lists roughly 100,000 clones, roughly 84% occurring once. Input material: peripheral blood. The receptors shown here come from a human donor in a cohort sampled during active or convalescent COVID-19.

The chain uses TRBV5-1 and TRBJ1-1; D uncertain. Deletions cut 0 bases from V and 5 bases from J, with 14 bases between. The germline V gene has CDR1 SGHRS and CDR2 YFSETQ. The CDR3 is 15 residues long. The chain's CDR3 is CASSLEGSTGTEAFF. The CDR3 DNA reads TGCGCCAGCAGCTTGGAAGGGAGCACGGGGACTGAAGCTTTCTTT.

The chain carries TRBV30 and TRBJ1-1; 7 bases align to TRBD1. This CDR3 comprises 13 residues. The germline CDR1 and CDR2 sequences are GTSNPN and SVGIG (reference sequence). As DNA, the CDR3 is TGTGCTCGCACGGAAAGGGGGCTAACTGAAGCTTTCTTT. Its protein product is CARTERGLTEAFF. The complete variable domain, with remaining parts taken from reference TRBV30 and TRBJ1-1, reads SQTIHQWPATLVQPVGSPLSLECTVEGTSNPNLYWYRQAAGRGLQLLFYSVGIGQISSEVPQNLSASRPQDRQFILSSKKLLLSDSGFYLCARTERGLTEAFFGQGTRLTVV.

The rearrangement links TRBV10-3 to TRBJ1-3; D uncertain. V lost 7 bases and J 0 bases, leaving 10 bases between the germline ends. The CDR3 spans 14 residues. Germline CDR1 reads ENHRY; CDR2 reads SYGVKD. The CDR3 bases are TGTGCCATCAAGGAGTTTGGCTCTGGAAACACCATATATTTT. Protein product: CAIKEFGSGNTIYF.

The rearrangement links TRBV5-1 to TRBJ2-1; D unclear. V lost 2 bases and J 1 base, leaving 10 bases between the germline ends. CDR3 size: 15 residues. CDR1 and CDR2 (germline): SGHRS, YFSETQ. CDR3 amino acids: CASSLEVRSYNEQFF. CDR3 DNA: TGCGCCAGCAGCTTAGAGGTTCGGTCCTACAATGAGCAGTTCTTC.

V usage is TRBV3-1 (or the pseudogene TRBV3-2) and J usage is TRBJ2-5; D is possibly TRBD1 (5 bases). Per germline, CDR1 LGHDT and CDR2 YNNKEL (reference sequence). V was clipped by 1 base and J by 4 bases, with 10 bases between them. The CDR3 runs to 14 residues. The CDR3 nucleotides are TGTGCCAGCAGCCAAGGAGCCCAGGGAGAGACCCAGTACTTC. As protein: CASSQGAQGETQYF.

The gene calls are TRBV7-8 and TRBJ1-5; no reliable D call. CDR1 is SGHVS, CDR2 FQNEAQ, per germline. The CDR3 loop spans 14 amino acids. Trimming shortened V by 5 bases and J by 2 bases, and 10 bases separated the two germline ends. CDR3: CASSRVPGNQPQHF. DNA of the CDR3: TGTGCCAGCAGCCGAGTCCCAGGCAATCAGCCCCAGCATTTT.

This clone was detected a few times. The chain couples TRBV5-4 to TRBJ1-1, with a tentative D call TRBD1 (6 bases). The CDR3 totals 16 residues. Germline values: CDR1 SGHNT, CDR2 YYREEE (reference sequence). V shed 4 bases and J shed 5 bases, with 21 bases lying between them. The CDR3 reads CASSPPRGLGSTEAFF. The CDR3 DNA sequence: TGTGCCAGCAGCCCTCCCAGGGGTTTGGGGTCGACTGAAGCTTTCTTT.

This clone was seen just once. V is TRBV19 and J is TRBJ1-4, with 9 bases lining up with TRBD1. V dropped 5 bases and J dropped 0; count of bases not matched to a gene: 10. The V gene's germline CDR1 is LNHDA and CDR2 SQIVND (reference sequence). This CDR3 spans 18 amino acids. CDR3 bases: TGTGCCAGTAGTCGAACCAGACAGGGGGTCGCAACTAATGAAAAACTGTTTTTT. This translates into CASSRTRQGVATNEKLFF.

The chain has TRBV30 and TRBJ1-2; maybe TRBD1 (6 bases). The CDR3 has 14 residues. Between the trimmed V and J ends, which lost 0 bases and 5 bases, there was a span of 13 bases. CDR1 and CDR2 (germline): GTSNPN, SVGIG (reference sequence). CDR3 in DNA: TGTGCCTGGAGTGTGTGGCAGGGGATATATGGCTACACCTTC. Residues: CAWSVWQGIYGYTF.

The chain uses TRBV20-1 and TRBJ2-1; 8 positions match TRBD2. Germline loops: CDR1 DFQATT, CDR2 SNEGSKA (reference sequence). This CDR3 contains 14 residues. V gave up 3 bases and J gave up 4 bases; unmatched junction bases: 5. This CDR3 is CSASTGGLYNEQFF. In DNA, the CDR3 is TGCAGTGCTAGTACGGGGGGGCTGTACAATGAGCAGTTCTTC.

The chain employs TRBV29-1 and TRBJ2-3; 13 nucleotides align to TRBD2. The germline CDR1 and CDR2 sequences are SQVTM and ANQGSEA. The J segment lost 0 bases and the V segment lost 1 base, leaving 7 bases of the junction unmatched. This CDR3 has 18 residues. CDR3 residues: CSVEAWTSGSASTDTQYF. The CDR3 region has the DNA TGCAGCGTTGAAGCATGGACTAGCGGGAGTGCTAGCACAGATACGCAGTATTTT.

This chain links TRBV9 with TRBJ2-7; TRBD1 matches 7 bases. Germline-derived CDR1 and CDR2 are SGDLS and YYNGEE. CDR3 length: 16 residues. J lost 3 bases, V lost 2 bases, and 11 bases had no gene match. CDR3 nucleotide sequence: TGTGCCAGCAGCGTTGAACTGGGACAGCCCTTCTACGAGCAGTACTTC. Amino acids: CASSVELGQPFYEQYF.

The CDR3 reads CASRGRVGGWSNTGELFF. The CDR3 DNA reads TGTGCCAGTAGGGGAAGAGTGGGCGGGTGGTCTAACACCGGGGAGCTGTTTTTT. V usage is TRBV19 and J usage is TRBJ2-2; possible D gene TRBD2, 5 bases. This CDR3 contains 18 residues. V lost 6 bases to trimming and J lost 2 bases, with 22 bases between them. The germline CDR1 and CDR2 sequences are LNHDA and SQIVND (reference sequence). Looking up the rest from reference TRBV19 and TRBJ2-2 gives the full variable domain: DGGITQSPKYLFRKEGQNVTLSCEQNLNHDAMYWYRQDPGQGLRLIYYSQIVNDFQKGDIAEGYSVSREKKESFPLTVTSAQKNPTAFYLCASRGRVGGWSNTGELFFGEGSRLTVL.

This rearrangement joins TRBV2 to TRBJ1-4, with 8 positions matching TRBD1. There are 14 residues in the CDR3. CDR1 is SNHLY and CDR2 is FYNNEI in the germline V gene. After removal of 10 bases from V and 8 bases from J, the junction contained 12 bases not matched to a gene. The CDR3 sequence is CATTAGTGAEKLFF. The DNA of the CDR3 is TGTGCCACTACCGCCGGGACAGGAGCGGAAAAACTGTTTTTT.

V gene TRBV5-1 combines with J gene TRBJ2-4; D gene uncertain. V shed 4 bases and J shed 0 bases, with 14 bases lying between them. The length of the CDR3 is 16 residues. CDR1 and CDR2 from the germline V gene are SGHRS and YFSETQ. The DNA for the CDR3 is TGCGCCAGCAGCGTGTCACTTGCCGGAGCCAAAAACATTCAGTACTTC. Translation gives CASSVSLAGAKNIQYF.

The chain uses TRBV5-1 and TRBJ1-1; the D gene is possibly TRBD1 (6 bases). Looked up from germline, CDR1 is SGHRS and CDR2 is YFSETQ. With 0 bases removed from V and 3 bases from J, the gap between germline ends came to 9 bases. The CDR3 length is 14 residues. Here the CDR3 DNA reads TGCGCCAGCAGCTTGGCAGGGGCGGACACTGAAGCTTTCTTT. This translates into CASSLAGADTEAFF.

This clone showed up just a few times. The chain combines TRBV10-3 with TRBJ1-2; 9 bases are shared with TRBD1. Germline CDR1 is ENHRY and CDR2 is SYGVKD. CDR3 size: 14 residues. With V trimmed by 2 bases and J by 6 bases, 4 bases remained unmatched. The CDR3 sequence is CAISENRGPDGYTF. Written as DNA, the CDR3 is TGTGCCATCAGTGAGAACAGGGGGCCCGATGGCTACACCTTC.

This clone was recorded a few times. The chain employs TRBV6-5 and TRBJ1-1; D is unresolved. Trimming stripped 2 bases from V and 7 bases from J, with 14 bases between. Looked up from germline, CDR1 is MNHEY and CDR2 is SVGAGI. The length of the CDR3 is 14 residues. In DNA form, the CDR3 reads TGTGCCAGCAGTTACGGGCTGGGTTTAGGTGAAGCTTTCTTT. It codes for CASSYGLGLGEAFF.

V and J are TRBV11-2 and TRBJ1-4; tentatively, D is TRBD1 (5 bases). This CDR3 contains 15 residues. Trimming took 5 bases from V and 0 from J, leaving 10 bases between them. Germline-derived CDR1 and CDR2 are SGHAT and FQNNGV. The CDR3 sequence: CASSPRTPTNEKLFF. The CDR3 nucleotides are TGTGCCAGCAGCCCACGGACACCAACTAATGAAAAACTGTTTTTT.